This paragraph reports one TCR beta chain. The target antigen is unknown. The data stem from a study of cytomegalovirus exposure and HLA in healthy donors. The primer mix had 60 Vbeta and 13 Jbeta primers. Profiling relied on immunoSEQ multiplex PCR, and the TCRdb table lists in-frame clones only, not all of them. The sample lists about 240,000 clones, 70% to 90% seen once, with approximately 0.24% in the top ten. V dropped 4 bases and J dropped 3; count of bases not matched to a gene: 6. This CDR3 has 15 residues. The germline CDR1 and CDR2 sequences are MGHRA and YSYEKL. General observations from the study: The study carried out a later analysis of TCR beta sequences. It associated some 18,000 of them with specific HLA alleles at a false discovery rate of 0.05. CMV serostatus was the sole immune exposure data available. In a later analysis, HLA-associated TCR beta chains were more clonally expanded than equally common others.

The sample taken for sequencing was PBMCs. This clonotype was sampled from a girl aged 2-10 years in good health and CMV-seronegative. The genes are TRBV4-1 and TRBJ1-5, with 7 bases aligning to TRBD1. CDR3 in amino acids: CASSLRTGDNQPQHF. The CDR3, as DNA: TGCGCCAGCAGCCTACGGACAGGAGACAATCAGCCCCAGCATTTT.